This is a list of T cell receptor beta chains from one sample in a study of CD4 T cells in relation to SARS-CoV-2 and coronaviruses. Assay: immunoSEQ multiplex PCR; the TCRdb copy retains only in-frame clones and omits some. In the table there are approximately 21,000 clones, over 60% of which are singletons. Their antigen targets remain unknown. The sample consisted of CD4+ T cells from PBMCs, cultured in vitro. These receptors all stem from a human donor in good health. Each CDR3 is given with its conserved first and last residue. The order of the fields is J gene, D gene, V gene, clone size, CDR3 DNA, CDR3 protein. D genes are given only for firm matches. The size entry is marked missing in some rows and otherwise reads once, few, many or a size class.

TRBJ2-7	TRBD2	TRBV5-1	.	TGCGCCAGCAGCTCGGGACTAGCGGCCTACGAGCAGTACTTC	CASSSGLAAYEQYF
TRBJ1-5	.	TRBV7-2	.	TGTGCCAGCAGCGAGGGGGTAGGGGTAAGCAATCAGCCCCAGCATTTT	CASSEGVGVSNQPQHF
TRBJ1-5	.	TRBV6-5	.	TGTGCCAGCAGGCTAACCGGGGAGGAGCGTCAGCCCCAGCATTTT	CASRLTGEERQPQHF
TRBJ2-7	.	TRBV30	.	TGTGCCTGGACCCGAGAGCTTAAATCCTACGAGCAGTACTTC	CAWTRELKSYEQYF
TRBJ2-7	TRBD2	TRBV5-1	once	TGCGCCAGCAGCTGGGCGCCACTAGCGGGACCCTACGAGCAGTACTTC	CASSWAPLAGPYEQYF
TRBJ2-3	TRBD2	TRBV4-3	.	TGCGCCAGCAGCCGGACTAGTGCGTCAGATACGCAGTATTTT	CASSRTSASDTQYF
TRBJ1-4	.	TRBV28	once	TGTGCCAGCAGACAGGGTGGTTGGGGCGAAAAACTGTTTTTT	CASRQGGWGEKLFF
TRBJ1-2	TRBD1	TRBV11-3	.	TGTGCCAGCAGCTTACCTCAAAAGACCGGGACAGCTAGCTATGGCTACACCTTC	CASSLPQKTGTASYGYTF
TRBJ1-3	.	TRBV5-1	once	TGCGCCAGCAGCACGGGACGGGGCCCTTTCTCTGGAAACACCATATATTTT	CASSTGRGPFSGNTIYF
TRBJ2-5	.	TRBV3-1/TRBV3-2	.	TGTGCCAGCAGCCAAGAGGGGGCGGGGGCTGCAAGAAAGGAGACCCAGTACTTC	CASSQEGAGAARKETQYF
TRBJ1-2	.	TRBV7-9	large	TGTGCCAGCAGCTTAGGAGGGAATGGCTACACCTTC	CASSLGGNGYTF
TRBJ2-1	TRBD2	TRBV29-1	.	TGCAGCGCCGTACTAGCGGTCTCCTACAATGAGCAGTTCTTC	CSAVLAVSYNEQFF
TRBJ2-7	TRBD1	TRBV9	.	TGTGCCAGCAGCGGGGACAGGGGGAGGGAGCAGTACTTC	CASSGDRGREQYF
TRBJ1-5	.	TRBV19	.	TGTGCCAGTAGGGGGGCACGAAACAATCAGCCCCAGCATTTT	CASRGARNNQPQHF
TRBJ2-1	TRBD2	TRBV29-1	.	TGCAGCGTTAGCGGGGGTTACAATGAGCAGTTCTTC	CSVSGGYNEQFF
TRBJ2-6	TRBD1	TRBV6-6	.	TGTGCCAGCAGCCGAGGGGGCGGCGGGGCCAACGTCCTGACTTTC	CASSRGGGGANVLTF
TRBJ2-5	.	TRBV7-7	.	TGTGCCAGCCGACCATCGGGGACCGTAGAGACCCAGTACTTC	CASRPSGTVETQYF
TRBJ1-4	.	TRBV7-9	.	TGTGCCAGCAGCTCCACGGGGGGCTGGGAAAAACTGTTTTTT	CASSSTGGWEKLFF
TRBJ1-5	.	TRBV12-3/TRBV12-4	.	TGTGCCAGCAGTTTTTCAGGGAATCAGCCCCAGCATTTT	CASSFSGNQPQHF
TRBJ2-7	.	TRBV3-1/TRBV3-2	.	TGTGCCAGCAGCCCTCGAGGGGGAGGCGAGCAGTACTTC	CASSPRGGGEQYF
TRBJ2-5	.	TRBV9	.	TGTGCCAGCAGCGTAATAACAGGCGGCGGAGAGACCCAGTACTTC	CASSVITGGGETQYF
TRBJ2-5	TRBD2	TRBV9	.	TGTGCCAGCAGCTCTAGGATAGCGGGAGCCCAAGAGACCCAGTACTTC	CASSSRIAGAQETQYF
TRBJ2-7	.	TRBV2	.	TGTGCCAGCAACCAGGGTAGCTCCTACGAGCAGTACTTC	CASNQGSSYEQYF
TRBJ1-5	.	TRBV9	.	TGTGCCAGCAGCCAGAGACCCAATCAGCCCCAGCATTTT	CASSQRPNQPQHF
TRBJ1-1	.	TRBV19	.	TGTGCCAGTAGTATACCGGCGCCTTACACTGAAGCTTTCTTT	CASSIPAPYTEAFF
TRBJ1-2	.	TRBV30	.	TGTGCCTGGAGCGCTACGGCAGGAGCTATCATGACCTTC	CAWSATAGAIMTF
TRBJ1-1	TRBD1	TRBV7-9	few	TGTGCCAGCAGTTCAGGGGGCGCAGCTTTCTTT	CASSSGGAAFF
TRBJ1-2	.	TRBV11-2	.	TGTGCCAGCAGCTTGAGAAACTATGGCTACACCTTC	CASSLRNYGYTF
TRBJ2-5	TRBD1	TRBV7-2	.	TGTGCCAGCACTCGATGGGGACAGGACCAAGAGACCCAGTACTTC	CASTRWGQDQETQYF